This entry lists 29 T cell receptor beta chains sequenced from one sample in a study of CD8 T cells in Susac syndrome. Reverse transcription of about 0.5 to 1 ug RNA used random hexamers. MiXCR, applied by TCRdb to the immunoSEQ multiplex PCR reads, yields one record per CDR3 protein. Of 40,000 to 60,000 distinct CDR3 sequences detected, around 93% appear once; the ten largest clones hold about 0.51%. The sample comprised CD8+ T cells from PBMCs. The receptors stem from a human donor with multiple sclerosis.

The chain joins TRBV4-1 to TRBJ2-1; D is uncertain. The length of the CDR3 is 13 residues. Germline V lookup: CDR1 MGHRA, CDR2 YSYEKL. Trimming removed 0 bases from V and 4 bases from J, with 4 bases in between. CDR3 amino acids: CASSQDLYNEQFF. CDR3 nucleotides: TGCGCCAGCAGCCAAGATCTGTACAATGAGCAGTTCTTC.

J is TRBJ1-4 and V is TRBV6-1, with 7 bases that match TRBD1. Unmatched junction bases numbered 12, after V lost 6 bases and J lost 8 bases. The CDR3 has 15 residues. Germline CDR1 MNHNS, CDR2 SASEGT. CDR3 coding DNA: TGTGCCAGCAGCGACCAAGGGGGCTCTTCGGAAAAACTGTTTTTT. This encodes CASSDQGGSSEKLFF.

The gene calls are TRBV6-5 and TRBJ2-1; TRBD1 aligns across 7 bases. Germline CDR1 MNHEY, CDR2 SVGAGI. The CDR3 has 17 amino acids. V gave up 0 bases and J gave up 4 bases; unmatched junction bases: 9. The chain's CDR3 is CASSYSGGDGRYNEQFF. DNA of the CDR3: TGTGCCAGCAGTTACTCAGGGGGCGATGGAAGATACAATGAGCAGTTCTTC.

The chain recombines TRBV2 with TRBJ1-5; no definite D call. V was shortened by 2 bases and J by 1 base, with 21 bases between the two germline ends. From germline, CDR1 is SNHLY and CDR2 FYNNEI. This CDR3 region has 19 residues. The CDR3 loop reads CASSESAGPTVMSNQPQHF. The CDR3 nucleotides are TGTGCCAGCAGTGAATCGGCAGGACCTACCGTCATGAGCAATCAGCCCCAGCATTTT.

V and J are TRBV19 and TRBJ2-2; D not resolved. This CDR3 has 11 residues. Looked up from germline, CDR1 is LNHDA and CDR2 is SQIVND (reference sequence). The germline V and J ends were trimmed by 8 bases and 4 bases, with 5 bases remaining between them. The CDR3 DNA reads as TGTGCCAGTTCAGCCACCGGGGAGCTGTTTTTT. This gives the protein CASSATGELFF.

The rearrangement links TRBV19 to TRBJ1-5, with 7 bases that match TRBD1. Trimming cost V 2 bases and J 5 bases; bases outside gene matches: 6. The CDR3 is 15 residues long. Germline CDR1 reads LNHDA; CDR2 reads SQIVND (reference sequence). The CDR3 bases are TGTGCCAGTAGTATAATGAGACAGGGCCATCAGCCCCAGCATTTT. It translates to CASSIMRQGHQPQHF.

In this sample, this clonotype turned up a few times. The chain links TRBV18 to TRBJ2-7; 9 bases fit TRBD1. Germline V gene lookup returns CDR1 KGHSH and CDR2 LQKENI. CDR3 length equals 15 residues. Trimming removed 5 bases from V and 5 bases from J; junction bases left unmatched: 10. CDR3 loop: CASSSSDRGVHEQYF. DNA of the CDR3: TGTGCCAGCTCATCATCGGACAGGGGCGTACACGAGCAGTACTTC.

The genes are TRBV2 and TRBJ2-7, with D tentatively TRBD1 (6 bases). In germline, CDR1 is SNHLY, CDR2 FYNNEI. The CDR3 is 11 amino acids. The ends were cut back, 4 bases at V and 13 bases at J, with 14 bases in the middle. CDR3 sequence (DNA): TGTGCCAGCAGTGCTGGGACATCTATTTACTTC. Protein sequence: CASSAGTSIYF.

The V call is TRBV5-1, the J call TRBJ2-5, with 10 bases that match TRBD1. CDR3 size: 16 residues. V trimming: 3 bases; J trimming: 5 bases; junction bases outside the gene matches: 10. CDR1 is SGHRS, CDR2 YFSETQ, per germline. CDR3 region: CASSSKTGGRRETQYF. Here the CDR3 DNA reads TGCGCCAGCAGCTCCAAGACAGGGGGCAGAAGGGAGACCCAGTACTTC.

The chain employs TRBV6-5 and TRBJ2-3, with D unresolved. The V end was cut by 5 bases, the J end by 5 bases, with 5 bases between. The CDR3 loop spans 11 amino acids. The germline V gene encodes CDR1 MNHEY and CDR2 SVGAGI. The DNA of the CDR3 is TGTGCCAGCAGTGTTGGAGATACGCAGTATTTT. The encoded protein is CASSVGDTQYF.

This sequence joins TRBV2 and TRBJ2-7; D not certain. The V and J ends lost 3 bases and 3 bases respectively, with 12 bases between them. The V gene's germline CDR1 is SNHLY and CDR2 FYNNEI. The CDR3 is 14 amino acids. This chain's CDR3 is CASSDPNRFYEQYF. The CDR3 DNA follows: TGTGCCAGCAGTGACCCAAATCGTTTCTACGAGCAGTACTTC. Filled out from reference TRBV2 and TRBJ2-7, the complete variable domain reads EPEVTQTPSHQVTQMGQEVILRCVPISNHLYFYWYRQILGQKVEFLVSFYNNEISEKSEIFDDQFSVERPDGSNFTLKIRSTKLEDSAMYFCASSDPNRFYEQYFGPGTRLTVT.

V gene TRBV3-1 combines with J gene TRBJ2-1; tentatively, D is TRBD2 (6 bases). The CDR3 length is 16 residues. Trimming removed 0 bases from V and 3 bases from J, with 12 bases in between. CDR1 is LGHDT, CDR2 YNNKEL, per germline (reference sequence). The CDR3 DNA reads as TGTGCCAGCAGCCAAGAGTGGAGGGGCCACTACAATGAGCAGTTCTTC. Translation: CASSQEWRGHYNEQFF.

A single count supports this clonotype. The V gene is TRBV3-1, the J gene TRBJ2-4, with a weak D call TRBD2 (6 bases). This CDR3 has 13 residues. V lost 4 bases and J lost 3, with 7 bases in between. Germline lookup yields CDR1 LGHDT and CDR2 YNNKEL (reference sequence). CDR3 DNA sequence: TGTGCCAGCAGCCCGGACTACAAAAACATTCAGTACTTC. This encodes CASSPDYKNIQYF.

The chain links TRBV5-1 to TRBJ1-2; the D is unclear. This CDR3 spans 15 amino acids. Looked up from germline, CDR1 is SGHRS and CDR2 is YFSETQ. V lost 0 bases and J lost 6, with 15 bases in between. For the CDR3, the DNA is TGCGCCAGCAGCTTGGTAGGCCCCGGCGACGATGGCTACACCTTC. Protein: CASSLVGPGDDGYTF.

The rearrangement joins TRBV30 to TRBJ1-1; TRBD1 might be the D (5 bases). The CDR3 has 16 residues. Deletions cut 0 bases from V and 1 base from J, with 15 bases between. Germline lookup yields CDR1 GTSNPN and CDR2 SVGIG (reference sequence). This chain's CDR3 is CAWSVGTSLWNTEAFF. The DNA for the CDR3 is TGTGCCTGGAGTGTCGGGACCTCACTTTGGAACACTGAAGCTTTCTTT.

The rearrangement joins TRBV9 to TRBJ1-2; D not resolved. This CDR3 spans 11 amino acids. Germline values: CDR1 SGDLS, CDR2 YYNGEE. V was shortened by 7 bases and J by 2 bases, with 6 bases between the two germline ends. CDR3 amino acids: CASVLNYGYTF. CDR3 coding DNA: TGTGCCAGCGTCCTGAACTATGGCTACACCTTC.

The chain recombines TRBV5-1 with TRBJ1-2; 7 nucleotides match TRBD1. V shed 4 bases and J 6 bases; nucleotides not matched to a gene: 6. Germline V gene sequence: CDR1 SGHRS, CDR2 YFSETQ. The CDR3 spans 13 residues. DNA of the CDR3: TGCGCCAGCAGCACCGACAGGGCACATGGCTACACCTTC. Translating it yields CASSTDRAHGYTF. Drawing the rest from reference TRBV5-1 and TRBJ1-2, the complete variable domain is KAGVTQTPRYLIKTRGQQVTLSCSPISGHRSVSWYQQTPGQGLQFLFEYFSETQRNKGNFPGRFSGRQFSNSRSEMNVSTLELGDSALYLCASSTDRAHGYTFGSGTRLTVV.

This clonotype was seen only once. The gene calls are TRBV6-1 and TRBJ2-3; 8 bases are a match to TRBD2. V trimming: 11 bases; J trimming: 4 bases; junction bases outside the gene matches: 17. CDR1 MNHNS and CDR2 SASEGT come from the germline V gene. The CDR3 runs to 16 residues. The CDR3 region has the DNA TGTGCCCCCTACCGAACGGGGGGGGGTAGCGCAGATACGCAGTATTTT. It codes for CAPYRTGGGSADTQYF.

The rearrangement joins TRBV6-5 to TRBJ1-1; D perhaps matches TRBD1 (6 bases). CDR1 is MNHEY and CDR2 is SVGAGI in the germline V gene. V lost 5 bases to trimming and J lost 4 bases, with 14 bases between them. The CDR3 is 14 amino acids. The CDR3 is CASSLVDRLTEAFF. DNA of the CDR3: TGTGCCAGCAGTCTCGTGGACAGACTCACTGAAGCTTTCTTT.

This clonotype has a single count. This chain joins TRBV30 and TRBJ1-1, with D unresolved. The CDR3 runs to 13 residues. Germline lookup yields CDR1 GTSNPN and CDR2 SVGIG (reference sequence). The V gene lost 2 bases and the J gene lost 8 bases, with 15 bases spanning the gap. CDR3: CAWSFAPREEAFF. The CDR3 DNA is TGTGCCTGGAGTTTCGCACCTAGGGAGGAAGCTTTCTTT.

The chain employs TRBV6-5 and TRBJ1-5; no firm D call. Germline V gene data show CDR1 as MNHEY and CDR2 as SVGAGI. This CDR3 has 13 amino acids. The V end lost 6 bases, the J end lost 1 base, and 7 bases lay between the germline ends. CDR3 nucleotides: TGTGCCAGCAGCCCGGAGAGCAATCAGCCCCAGCATTTT. Translation: CASSPESNQPQHF.

The chain joins TRBV5-1 to TRBJ2-7; D gene ambiguous. This CDR3 spans 22 amino acids. Looked up from germline, CDR1 is SGHRS and CDR2 is YFSETQ. V was trimmed by 3 bases and J by 0 bases, leaving 34 bases between them. CDR3 amino acids: CASSWSRVDRQSTRQYSYEQYF. The CDR3, as DNA: TGCGCCAGCAGCTGGAGCCGTGTCGACCGACAATCAACCCGTCAATACTCCTACGAGCAGTACTTC.

The chain links TRBV12-3 or TRBV12-4 to TRBJ1-2; TRBD1 might be the D (6 bases). The V end was cut by 3 bases, the J end by 3 bases, with 11 bases between. The CDR3 is 14 amino acids. The CDR3 spells CASSFGQLDYGYTF. The CDR3 DNA follows: TGTGCCAGCAGTTTCGGACAGCTGGACTATGGCTACACCTTC.

The V and J genes are TRBV27 and TRBJ2-1, with D hard to call. Per the germline V gene, CDR1 is MNHEY and CDR2 is SMNVEV (reference sequence). V lost 6 bases, J lost 0 bases, and 15 bases lay in between. This CDR3 contains 16 residues. The CDR3 reads CASRIVSASSYNEQFF. The CDR3 DNA is TGTGCCAGCAGAATAGTCAGCGCCAGCTCCTACAATGAGCAGTTCTTC.

The chain recombines TRBV6-6 with TRBJ1-1; D unresolved. The CDR3 has 12 amino acids. The V gene's germline CDR1 is MNHNY and CDR2 SVGAGI (reference sequence). V lost 6 bases and J 5 bases, leaving 10 bases between the germline ends. CDR3 residues: CASSPQETEAFF. The CDR3, as DNA: TGTGCCAGCAGCCCCCAGGAAACTGAAGCTTTCTTT.

The chain recombines TRBV27 with TRBJ2-5, with a possible D match to TRBD2 (6 bases). The germline gives CDR1 MNHEY, CDR2 SMNVEV (reference sequence). Between the trimmed V and J ends, which lost 5 bases and 4 bases, there was a span of 17 bases. The CDR3 covers 15 residues. CDR3 sequence (DNA): TGTGCCAGCAGTCCTGCGGGGTATGGGGGAGAGACCCAGTACTTC. Its protein is CASSPAGYGGETQYF.

The V call is TRBV27, the J call TRBJ2-5; TRBD2 is a possible D gene (6 bases). Germline CDR1 is MNHEY and CDR2 is SMNVEV (reference sequence). Trimming left V 6 bases short and J 7 bases short, with 15 bases between. CDR3 length: 13 residues. The CDR3 region is CASSLGGTGTQYF. The CDR3 DNA follows: TGTGCCAGCAGCCTCGGCGGGACGGGGACCCAGTACTTC.

The V gene is TRBV19, the J gene TRBJ1-6, with D perhaps matching TRBD1 (5 bases). V dropped 7 bases and J dropped 7 bases, with 14 bases sitting between them. The CDR3 is 14 amino acids. Germline V gene lookup returns CDR1 LNHDA and CDR2 SQIVND (reference sequence). CDR3 coding DNA: TGTGCCAGTATCCCGGGGGAGGGAAATTCACCCCTCCACTTT. Translating it yields CASIPGEGNSPLHF.

The V call is TRBV29-1, the J call TRBJ2-7; D remains ambiguous. The CDR3 is 13 amino acids. The V end was cut by 5 bases, the J end by 2 bases, with 13 bases between. Germline V gene sequence: CDR1 SQVTM, CDR2 ANQGSEA. The CDR3 here is CSVLIEPAYEQYF. The DNA for the CDR3 is TGCAGCGTTCTTATCGAGCCAGCCTACGAGCAGTACTTC.